This is a list of T cell receptor beta chains from one sample in a study of blood T cell repertoires in COVID-19. Here immunoSEQ multiplex PCR was the method, and the copy in TCRdb shows in-frame clones only, minus some. The table lists about 320,000 clones, around four fifths of them singletons. The sequencing input was peripheral blood. The receptors derive from a woman between 45 and 60 years old with acute or convalescent COVID-19. Each CDR3 is given with its conserved first and last residue. The D gene is left open where the match is weak. Size values are once, few and many counts, or a class for expanded clones, and some rows have none.

V gene: TRBV30; clone size: .; D gene: .; J gene: TRBJ2-2; CDR3 DNA: TGTGCCTGGAGTGTACTGGCCGGGGAGCTGTTTTTT; CDR3 protein: CAWSVLAGELFF
V gene: TRBV5-4; clone size: .; D gene: TRBD1; J gene: TRBJ1-6; CDR3 DNA: TGTGCCAGCAGCCCTTCCGGACAGGGGGACTCACCCCTCCACTTT; CDR3 protein: CASSPSGQGDSPLHF
V gene: TRBV19; clone size: .; D gene: .; J gene: TRBJ2-2; CDR3 DNA: TGTGCCAGTAGTATAGGGGGGAGGACCGGGGAGCTGTTTTTT; CDR3 protein: CASSIGGRTGELFF
V gene: TRBV12-5; clone size: .; D gene: .; J gene: TRBJ2-7; CDR3 DNA: TGTGCTAGTGGTTTGGTCTCACAGACCCTCTACGAGCAGTACTTC; CDR3 protein: CASGLVSQTLYEQYF
V gene: TRBV5-6; clone size: .; D gene: .; J gene: TRBJ1-2; CDR3 DNA: TGTGCCAGCACCCGCGGGGGGGAGTACTATGGCTACACCTTC; CDR3 protein: CASTRGGEYYGYTF
V gene: TRBV30; clone size: .; D gene: .; J gene: TRBJ2-7; CDR3 DNA: TGTGCCTGGAGTGGTTCAGGACTCAGTTCCTACGAGCAGTACTTC; CDR3 protein: CAWSGSGLSSYEQYF
V gene: TRBV5-1; clone size: .; D gene: .; J gene: TRBJ1-1; CDR3 DNA: TGCGCCAGCAGCTTGGTAGGCTCCGCGGGGGCTTTCTTT; CDR3 protein: CASSLVGSAGAFF
V gene: TRBV6-4; clone size: few; D gene: TRBD1; J gene: TRBJ1-1; CDR3 DNA: TGTGCCAGCAGTGATACAGGGGGTAGCACTGAAGCTTTCTTT; CDR3 protein: CASSDTGGSTEAFF
V gene: TRBV10-3; clone size: few; D gene: TRBD2; J gene: TRBJ2-7; CDR3 DNA: TGTGCCATCAGTGTACTAGCGGGAGATGCGTACGAGCAGTACTTC; CDR3 protein: CAISVLAGDAYEQYF
V gene: TRBV3-1/TRBV3-2; clone size: .; D gene: .; J gene: TRBJ1-2; CDR3 DNA: TGTGCCAGCAGCCCCCTCCGGGGAGACTATGGCTACACCTTC; CDR3 protein: CASSPLRGDYGYTF
V gene: TRBV5-6; clone size: .; D gene: TRBD1; J gene: TRBJ1-1; CDR3 DNA: TGTGCCAGCAGCCCTAAGGGGCAGGGGGCGGGGAGCACTGAAGCTTTCTTT; CDR3 protein: CASSPKGQGAGSTEAFF
V gene: TRBV11-3; clone size: .; D gene: TRBD1; J gene: TRBJ1-5; CDR3 DNA: TGTGCCAGCCCCCTCCGGGGACAGGGGTTTAAGAGCAATCAGCCCCAGCATTTT; CDR3 protein: CASPLRGQGFKSNQPQHF
V gene: TRBV3-1/TRBV3-2; clone size: .; D gene: .; J gene: TRBJ1-4; CDR3 DNA: TGTGCCAGCAGCATCCGGGTGATATCGGGTGAAAAACTGTTTTTT; CDR3 protein: CASSIRVISGEKLFF
V gene: TRBV11-2; clone size: .; D gene: TRBD1; J gene: TRBJ2-1; CDR3 DNA: TGTGCCAGCAGCTCGGACAGGGGGAGCTACAATGAGCAGTTCTTC; CDR3 protein: CASSSDRGSYNEQFF
V gene: TRBV28; clone size: .; D gene: .; J gene: TRBJ1-1; CDR3 DNA: TGTGCCAGCAGTTTGGGCCTATTGAACACTGAAGCTTTCTTT; CDR3 protein: CASSLGLLNTEAFF
V gene: TRBV5-4; clone size: .; D gene: .; J gene: TRBJ1-1; CDR3 DNA: TGTGCCAGCAGCCTGGCGACCGCGGGGAACACTGAAGCTTTCTTT; CDR3 protein: CASSLATAGNTEAFF
V gene: TRBV10-2; clone size: .; D gene: .; J gene: TRBJ1-3; CDR3 DNA: TGCGCCAGCAGTGAAGGCAGGCCCGTCGTGGGAAACACCATATATTTT; CDR3 protein: CASSEGRPVVGNTIYF
V gene: TRBV4-2; clone size: .; D gene: .; J gene: TRBJ1-1; CDR3 DNA: TGTGCCAGCAGCCAAACCGGTGGGAACACTGAAGCTTTCTTT; CDR3 protein: CASSQTGGNTEAFF
V gene: TRBV30; clone size: .; D gene: .; J gene: TRBJ2-1; CDR3 DNA: TGTGCCTGGAGTGAGACAGGTTCCTACAATGAGCAGTTCTTC; CDR3 protein: CAWSETGSYNEQFF
V gene: TRBV2; clone size: .; D gene: .; J gene: TRBJ2-2; CDR3 DNA: TGTGCCAGCAGGAGGACTTCCAACACCGGGGAGCTGTTTTTT; CDR3 protein: CASRRTSNTGELFF
V gene: TRBV28; clone size: .; D gene: .; J gene: TRBJ1-2; CDR3 DNA: TGTGCCAGCAGTTCTGAGAACTATGGCTACACCTTC; CDR3 protein: CASSSENYGYTF
V gene: TRBV5-4; clone size: .; D gene: .; J gene: TRBJ1-4; CDR3 DNA: TGTGCCAGCAGCTTGCAGGGGCTGAATGAAAAACTGTTTTTT; CDR3 protein: CASSLQGLNEKLFF
V gene: TRBV6-2/TRBV6-3; clone size: .; D gene: .; J gene: TRBJ1-4; CDR3 DNA: TGTGCCAGCAGTTATGCGTTCGAGAAACTGTTTTTT; CDR3 protein: CASSYAFEKLFF
V gene: TRBV2; clone size: few; D gene: TRBD2; J gene: TRBJ2-7; CDR3 DNA: TGTGCCAGCAGTGAGGAGGGAGGGTCTGGCGAGCAGTACTTC; CDR3 protein: CASSEEGGSGEQYF
V gene: TRBV3-1/TRBV3-2; clone size: few; D gene: TRBD1; J gene: TRBJ1-2; CDR3 DNA: TGTGCCAGCAGCCTGGACAGGGTGGTCCGCGGCTACACCTTC; CDR3 protein: CASSLDRVVRGYTF
V gene: TRBV28; clone size: .; D gene: .; J gene: TRBJ1-6; CDR3 DNA: TGTGCCAGCCGCCTCGGACAATATAATTCACCCCTCCACTTT; CDR3 protein: CASRLGQYNSPLHF
V gene: TRBV14; clone size: once; D gene: .; J gene: TRBJ2-4; CDR3 DNA: TGTGCCAGCAGCCAAGATGGCAGGGATCGAAACATTCAGTACTTC; CDR3 protein: CASSQDGRDRNIQYF
V gene: TRBV29-1; clone size: .; D gene: TRBD1; J gene: TRBJ2-7; CDR3 DNA: TGCAGCGTTCTTGGACAGGGGGTCGAGCAGTACTTC; CDR3 protein: CSVLGQGVEQYF
V gene: TRBV9; clone size: .; D gene: .; J gene: TRBJ2-7; CDR3 DNA: TGTGCCAGCAGCGTAGACAGCGGCCGCTACGAGCAGTACTTC; CDR3 protein: CASSVDSGRYEQYF
V gene: TRBV24-1; clone size: once; D gene: .; J gene: TRBJ1-2; CDR3 DNA: TGTGCCACCAGTACGGGAGGCAGGGCCTATGGCTACACCTTC; CDR3 protein: CATSTGGRAYGYTF
V gene: TRBV18; clone size: .; D gene: TRBD2; J gene: TRBJ2-5; CDR3 DNA: TGTGCCAGCTCAGCCGGGACTAGCTTCGAGACCCAGTACTTC; CDR3 protein: CASSAGTSFETQYF
V gene: TRBV24-1; clone size: .; D gene: .; J gene: TRBJ2-3; CDR3 DNA: TGTGCCACCAGTGACCCAACTGACTCGTTAGATACGCAGTATTTT; CDR3 protein: CATSDPTDSLDTQYF
V gene: TRBV11-1; clone size: .; D gene: TRBD1; J gene: TRBJ2-7; CDR3 DNA: TGTGCCAGCAGCTCCTCCGGGACAGCCTACGAGCAGTACTTC; CDR3 protein: CASSSSGTAYEQYF
V gene: TRBV18; clone size: .; D gene: TRBD2; J gene: TRBJ2-7; CDR3 DNA: TGTGCCAGCTCACGGGCGGGACTAGCAGCCTACGAGCAGTACTTC; CDR3 protein: CASSRAGLAAYEQYF
V gene: TRBV2; clone size: .; D gene: .; J gene: TRBJ1-4; CDR3 DNA: TGTGCCAGCAAGGGGTATGAAAAACTGTTTTTT; CDR3 protein: CASKGYEKLFF
V gene: TRBV5-1; clone size: .; D gene: TRBD2; J gene: TRBJ2-7; CDR3 DNA: TGCGCCAGCAGCTTGGGCGGGACTAGCGGGAGGGCTCACGAGCAGTACTTC; CDR3 protein: CASSLGGTSGRAHEQYF
V gene: TRBV29-1; clone size: .; D gene: TRBD2; J gene: TRBJ2-2; CDR3 DNA: TGCAGCGTGGCGACCGGGACTAGGGACACCGGGGAGCTGTTTTTT; CDR3 protein: CSVATGTRDTGELFF
V gene: TRBV5-6; clone size: .; D gene: TRBD1; J gene: TRBJ1-6; CDR3 DNA: TGTGCCAGCAGCTTGGATCAGGGGGCTTCTTCACCCCTCCACTTT; CDR3 protein: CASSLDQGASSPLHF
V gene: TRBV9; clone size: .; D gene: .; J gene: TRBJ2-2; CDR3 DNA: TGTGCCAGCAGCGTAGCCGGGACCGGGGAGCTGTTTTTT; CDR3 protein: CASSVAGTGELFF
V gene: TRBV5-1; clone size: .; D gene: TRBD1; J gene: TRBJ1-1; CDR3 DNA: TGCGCCAGCAGCTCCTGGACAGGACAGGACACTGAAGCTTTCTTT; CDR3 protein: CASSSWTGQDTEAFF
V gene: TRBV6-6; clone size: few; D gene: .; J gene: TRBJ1-6; CDR3 DNA: TGTGCCAGCAGCCCGCGAGGGCAGGGAGGTTCACCCCTCCACTTT; CDR3 protein: CASSPRGQGGSPLHF
V gene: TRBV5-4; clone size: .; D gene: TRBD2; J gene: TRBJ2-5; CDR3 DNA: TGTGCCAGCAGCCCCAAGCTAGCGGAAGGAGGGACCCAGTACTTC; CDR3 protein: CASSPKLAEGGTQYF
V gene: TRBV7-9; clone size: few; D gene: TRBD2; J gene: TRBJ2-7; CDR3 DNA: TGTGCCAGCAGCTTAGGACTAGCGGGTGCGTACTTC; CDR3 protein: CASSLGLAGAYF
V gene: TRBV11-2; clone size: .; D gene: TRBD1; J gene: TRBJ2-4; CDR3 DNA: TGTGCCAGCAGCTTGCAGGGGGCAGAAAACATTCAGTACTTC; CDR3 protein: CASSLQGAENIQYF
V gene: TRBV5-4; clone size: few; D gene: .; J gene: TRBJ2-5; CDR3 DNA: TGTGCCAGCAGCTTGCTACCACAAGAGACCCAGTACTTC; CDR3 protein: CASSLLPQETQYF
V gene: TRBV14; clone size: .; D gene: TRBD1; J gene: TRBJ1-6; CDR3 DNA: TGTGCCAGCAGCCCGGGACAGGCATATAATTCACCCCTCCACTTT; CDR3 protein: CASSPGQAYNSPLHF
V gene: TRBV9; clone size: .; D gene: .; J gene: TRBJ1-1; CDR3 DNA: TGTGCCAGCAGCGTAAACAGGGACACTGAAGCTTTCTTT; CDR3 protein: CASSVNRDTEAFF
V gene: TRBV20-1; clone size: .; D gene: .; J gene: TRBJ2-7; CDR3 DNA: TGCAGTGCTAGTGACAATCGGGGCTACGAGCAGTACTTC; CDR3 protein: CSASDNRGYEQYF
V gene: TRBV20-1; clone size: .; D gene: .; J gene: TRBJ2-3; CDR3 DNA: TGCAGTGCTAGTTACCCCTCAAACCGAGAGGCAGATACGCAGTATTTT; CDR3 protein: CSASYPSNREADTQYF
V gene: TRBV6-5; clone size: .; D gene: TRBD2; J gene: TRBJ2-1; CDR3 DNA: TGTGCCAGCAGGGCCTGGACTAGCGGGAGGAATGAGCAGTTCTTC; CDR3 protein: CASRAWTSGRNEQFF
V gene: TRBV12-3/TRBV12-4; clone size: .; D gene: TRBD1; J gene: TRBJ1-5; CDR3 DNA: TGTGCCAGCAGGGGGACAGCCACGCAGCCCCAGCATTTT; CDR3 protein: CASRGTATQPQHF